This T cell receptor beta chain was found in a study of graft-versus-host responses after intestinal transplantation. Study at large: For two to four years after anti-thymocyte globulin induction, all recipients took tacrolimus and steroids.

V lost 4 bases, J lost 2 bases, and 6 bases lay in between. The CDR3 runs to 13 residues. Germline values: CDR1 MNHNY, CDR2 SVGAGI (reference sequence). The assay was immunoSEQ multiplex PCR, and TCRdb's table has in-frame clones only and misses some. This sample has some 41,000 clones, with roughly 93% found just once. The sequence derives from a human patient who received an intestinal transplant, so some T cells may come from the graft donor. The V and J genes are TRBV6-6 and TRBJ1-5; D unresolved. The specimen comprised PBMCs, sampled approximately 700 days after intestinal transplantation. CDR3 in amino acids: CASSSRGNQPQHF. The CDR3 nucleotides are TGTGCCAGCAGTTCCCGCGGCAATCAGCCCCAGCATTTT.